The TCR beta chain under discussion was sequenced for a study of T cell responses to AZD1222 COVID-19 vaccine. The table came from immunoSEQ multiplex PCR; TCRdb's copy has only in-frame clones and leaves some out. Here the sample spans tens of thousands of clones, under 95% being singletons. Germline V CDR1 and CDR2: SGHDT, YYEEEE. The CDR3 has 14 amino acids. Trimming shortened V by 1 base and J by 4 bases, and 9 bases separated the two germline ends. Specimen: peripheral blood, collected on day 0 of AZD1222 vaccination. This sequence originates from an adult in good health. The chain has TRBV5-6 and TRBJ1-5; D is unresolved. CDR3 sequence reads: CASSLFQLNQPQHF. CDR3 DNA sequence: TGTGCCAGCAGCTTGTTCCAGTTAAATCAGCCCCAGCATTTT.